A single sample is the source of the 5 T cell receptor beta chains below, sequenced in a study of T cell responses to AZD1222 COVID-19 vaccine. TCRdb's copy holds only in-frame clones and misses some; the assay was immunoSEQ multiplex PCR. The data show 60,000 to 80,000 clones, with 85% seen just once and roughly 20% held by the top ten. The sequencing here drew on peripheral blood, taken on day 0 of AZD1222 vaccination. Receptors originate from an adult in good health.

The chain recombines TRBV5-6 with TRBJ1-6; D is uncertain. Germline CDR1 SGHDT, CDR2 YYEEEE. This CDR3 contains 17 residues. Trimming removed 4 bases at V and 0 bases at J, with 14 bases between. The CDR3 sequence is CASSPVGRSSYNSPLHF. The CDR3 nucleotides are TGTGCCAGCAGCCCGGTGGGCAGGAGCTCCTATAATTCACCCCTCCACTTT.

The genes are TRBV5-6 and TRBJ2-1, with D unclear. The V end lost 2 bases, the J end lost 0 bases, and 15 bases lay between the germline ends. This CDR3 contains 17 residues. CDR1 SGHDT and CDR2 YYEEEE come from the germline V gene. The CDR3 is CASSFWVSVSSYNEQFF. DNA of the CDR3: TGTGCCAGCAGCTTCTGGGTCTCGGTCAGCTCCTACAATGAGCAGTTCTTC.

This clone was picked up one time. This sequence joins TRBV6-5 and TRBJ2-5; D assignment may be TRBD1 or TRBD2 (6 bases each). This CDR3 comprises 15 residues. Germline lookup yields CDR1 MNHEY and CDR2 SVGAGI. Trimming took off 0 bases at V and 5 bases at J, with 13 bases between the two ends. For the CDR3, the DNA is TGTGCCAGCAGTTACTCAGGGGGGCGGAGGGAGACCCAGTACTTC. Its translation is CASSYSGGRRETQYF.

V and J are TRBV30 and TRBJ1-1, with a possible D match to TRBD1 (5 bases). The CDR3 is 14 residues long. V lost 3 bases to trimming and J lost 0 bases, with 11 bases between them. CDR1 GTSNPN and CDR2 SVGIG come from the germline V gene (reference sequence). For the CDR3, the DNA is TGTGCCTGGAGAGGGGACTCCATGAACACTGAAGCTTTCTTT. Translated, it gives CAWRGDSMNTEAFF.

The chain recombines TRBV11-2 with TRBJ2-2, with 9 bases aligning to TRBD1. The junction had 9 bases not matched to a gene; V was cut back by 4 bases and J by 3 bases. This CDR3 comprises 17 residues. Germline loops: CDR1 SGHAT, CDR2 FQNNGV. The CDR3 DNA follows: TGTGCCAGCAGCTATAGACGGACAGGGGCTTACACCGGGGAGCTGTTTTTT. Protein: CASSYRRTGAYTGELFF.